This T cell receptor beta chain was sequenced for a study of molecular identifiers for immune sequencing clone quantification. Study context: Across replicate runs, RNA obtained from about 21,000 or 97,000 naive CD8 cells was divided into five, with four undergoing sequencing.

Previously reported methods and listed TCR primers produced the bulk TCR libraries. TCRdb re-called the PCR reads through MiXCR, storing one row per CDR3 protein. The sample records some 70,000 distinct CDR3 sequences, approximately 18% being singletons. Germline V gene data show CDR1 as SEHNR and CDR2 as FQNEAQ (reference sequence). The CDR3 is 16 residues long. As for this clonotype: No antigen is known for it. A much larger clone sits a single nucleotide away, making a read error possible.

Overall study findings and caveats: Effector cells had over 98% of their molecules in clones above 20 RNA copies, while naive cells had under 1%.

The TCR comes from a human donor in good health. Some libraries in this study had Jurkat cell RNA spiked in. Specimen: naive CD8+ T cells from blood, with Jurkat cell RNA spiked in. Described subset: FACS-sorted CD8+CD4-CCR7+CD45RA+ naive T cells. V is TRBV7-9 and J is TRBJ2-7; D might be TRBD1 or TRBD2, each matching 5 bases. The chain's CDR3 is CASSSAWGSIVDEQHF. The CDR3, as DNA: TGTGCCAGCAGCTCGGCATGGGGGTCTATAGTCGACGAGCAGCACTTC.